The 18 T cell receptor beta chains below all came from one sample that was sequenced in a study of shared clonotypes between healthy human individuals. Clones were read by immunoSEQ multiplex PCR, and TCRdb kept only the in-frame ones, dropping some. The sample consists of nearly 1 million clones, more than 75% of them appearing once. The sequenced sample was memory CD4+ T cells sorted from blood. Subset of the sample: CD45RA-negative fraction. These receptors were taken from a man between 18 and 29 years old in good health.

The count of this clone is one. The chain links TRBV30 to TRBJ2-7; D ambiguous. The germline V gene has CDR1 GTSNPN and CDR2 SVGIG (reference sequence). V lost 5 bases and J lost 3, with 20 bases in between. There are 15 residues in the CDR3. CDR3 in amino acids: CAWARGTSAFYEQYF. The CDR3 coding sequence is TGTGCCTGGGCCCGAGGCACAAGCGCGTTCTACGAGCAGTACTTC.

The chain couples TRBV11-2 to TRBJ2-5; unclear D gene. The CDR3 has 13 residues. Germline values: CDR1 SGHAT, CDR2 FQNNGV. Trimming left V 6 bases short and J 5 bases short, with 13 bases between. The CDR3 region is CASRSGKLETQYF. The CDR3 DNA reads TGTGCCAGCAGGTCGGGCAAGTTGGAGACCCAGTACTTC.

This clone was found a few times. Other DNA sequences in the same sample also yield this CDR3. The rearrangement joins TRBV6-5 to TRBJ1-2; 8 nucleotides align to TRBD1. Germline loops: CDR1 MNHEY, CDR2 SVGAGI. This CDR3 is built from 14 residues. J lost 1 base, V lost 8 bases, and 6 bases had no gene match. DNA for the CDR3: TGTGCCAGCCGCAGACAGGGGAATAACTATGGCTACACCTTC. It encodes CASRRQGNNYGYTF.

This clone came up once. The V and J genes are TRBV5-1 and TRBJ2-5; 8 bases match TRBD2. The length of the CDR3 is 16 residues. Trimming cost V 0 bases and J 2 bases; bases outside gene matches: 6. Per germline, CDR1 SGHRS and CDR2 YFSETQ. The CDR3 coding sequence is TGCGCCAGCAGCTTGGGTGGCGGGGGGAAACAAGAGACCCAGTACTTC. Its protein product is CASSLGGGGKQETQYF.

This sequence joins TRBV29-1 and TRBJ2-3; TRBD1 matches 8 bases. V lost 7 bases to trimming and J lost 0 bases; unmatched junction nucleotides: 9. Per the germline V gene, CDR1 is SQVTM and CDR2 is ANQGSEA. This CDR3 has 15 amino acids. CDR3 nucleotide sequence: TGCAGCGGCCACCAGGGGACAGGTAGCACAGATACGCAGTATTTT. Translated, it gives CSGHQGTGSTDTQYF.

The chain couples TRBV4-3 to TRBJ1-5, with no clear D. There are 15 residues in the CDR3. V was shortened by 0 bases and J by 4 bases, with 10 bases between the two germline ends. Germline loops: CDR1 LGHNA, CDR2 YSLEER. The CDR3, as DNA: TGCGCCAGCAGCCAAGAGGGTTACCAGAATCAGCCCCAGCATTTT. Its translation is CASSQEGYQNQPQHF.

This clone was counted between two and nine times. The V and J genes are TRBV6-1 and TRBJ2-2; D not certain. V lost 6 bases and J 2 bases, leaving 10 bases between the germline ends. Germline CDR1 and CDR2: MNHNS and SASEGT. The CDR3 extends over 14 amino acids. The DNA for the CDR3 is TGTGCCAGCAGGCTCTCTTTTAACACCGGGGAGCTGTTTTTT. Its protein product is CASRLSFNTGELFF.

For this clone: This sample also contains other DNA sequences that code for the same CDR3. The rearrangement links TRBV5-4 to TRBJ2-5; no firm D call. This CDR3 has 14 amino acids. V was cut by 0 bases and J by 1 base, with 7 bases left in between. CDR1 SGHNT and CDR2 YYREEE come from the germline V gene (reference sequence). CDR3 residues: CASSLGSLQETQYF. The CDR3 DNA reads TGTGCCAGCAGCTTGGGATCCCTCCAAGAGACCCAGTACTTC.

The chain recombines TRBV11-2 with TRBJ2-7; 15 bases align to TRBD2. CDR1 and CDR2 (germline): SGHAT, FQNNGV. The CDR3 covers 17 residues. J lost 5 bases, V lost 5 bases, and 10 bases had no gene match. The CDR3 nucleotides are TGTGCCAGCAGCCCCGGGACTAGCGGGGGGAGACACGACGAGCAGTACTTC. As protein: CASSPGTSGGRHDEQYF.

The CDR3 loop is CAWQTGNLYEQYF. CDR3 in DNA: TGTGCCTGGCAAACAGGGAATCTATACGAGCAGTACTTC. The chain has TRBV30 and TRBJ2-7, with D possibly being TRBD1 (6 bases). V shed 5 bases and J shed 4 bases, with 15 bases lying between them. The CDR3 sequence is 13 residues long. Germline V gene data show CDR1 as GTSNPN and CDR2 as SVGIG (reference sequence).

J is TRBJ2-3 and V is TRBV11-3, with unresolved D. V was clipped by 5 bases and J by 4 bases, with 10 bases between them. Germline CDR1 and CDR2: SGHNT and YENEEA. The CDR3 consists of 13 residues. CDR3 DNA: TGTGCCAGCAGCACACAGTCAGCAGATACGCAGTATTTT. It specifies CASSTQSADTQYF.

The chain couples TRBV28 to TRBJ1-1; 8 nucleotides match TRBD1. V was pared by 6 bases and J by 8 bases, with 11 bases of the junction left unmatched. Germline V CDR1 and CDR2: MDHEN, SYDVKM. This CDR3 comprises 14 residues. The CDR3 nucleotides read TGTGCCAGCAGACTTCAGGGGGCGTACAAGGAAGCTTTCTTT. It translates to CASRLQGAYKEAFF.

This sequence joins TRBV7-3 and TRBJ2-2; D gene ambiguous. With 1 base removed from V and 5 bases from J, the gap between germline ends came to 14 bases. The CDR3 runs to 16 residues. CDR1 SGHTA and CDR2 FQGTGA come from the germline V gene. CDR3 region: CASSLSSGELTGELFF. CDR3 bases: TGTGCCAGCAGCTTAAGCTCAGGCGAACTAACCGGGGAGCTGTTTTTT.

V usage is TRBV5-1 and J usage is TRBJ2-5; a possible D gene is TRBD1 (7 bases). Germline V lookup: CDR1 SGHRS, CDR2 YFSETQ. V lost 3 bases and J 5 bases, leaving 11 bases between the germline ends. The CDR3 spans 13 residues. This CDR3 is CASSYAGGETQYF. CDR3 bases: TGCGCCAGCAGCTATGCAGGGGGGGAGACCCAGTACTTC.

This clone came up a few times. The chain carries TRBV2 and TRBJ2-3; D might be TRBD1 (5 bases). The CDR3 runs to 15 residues. The V gene lost 4 bases and the J gene lost 1 base, with 12 bases spanning the gap. Germline lookup yields CDR1 SNHLY and CDR2 FYNNEI. The DNA for the CDR3 is TGTGCCAGCAGTGGCCAAACAGGACGCACAGATACGCAGTATTTT. Translated: CASSGQTGRTDTQYF.

The chain uses TRBV7-9 and TRBJ2-2, with D hard to call. V was trimmed by 2 bases and J by 0 bases, leaving 4 bases between them. The CDR3 spans 14 residues. Germline V lookup: CDR1 SEHNR, CDR2 FQNEAQ (reference sequence). The CDR3 loop reads CASSLTTNTGELFF. DNA for the CDR3: TGTGCCAGCAGCTTAACAACGAACACCGGGGAGCTGTTTTTT. Using reference TRBV7-9 and TRBJ2-2 for the parts outside the CDR3, the full variable domain is DTGVSQNPRHKITKRGQNVTFRCDPISEHNRLYWYRQTLGQGPEFLTYFQNEAQLEKSRLLSDRFSAERPKGSFSTLEIQRTEQGDSAMYLCASSLTTNTGELFFGEGSRLTVL.

The sample holds a few counts of this clone. This rearrangement joins TRBV7-8 to TRBJ2-7; the match to TRBD2 covers 7 bases. With V trimmed by 3 bases and J by 7 bases, 6 bases remained unmatched. The CDR3 is made up of 13 amino acids. Per germline, CDR1 SGHVS and CDR2 FQNEAQ. CDR3 protein: CASSFGRGEEQYF. The CDR3 nucleotides read TGTGCCAGCAGCTTTGGACGGGGGGAGGAGCAGTACTTC.

J is TRBJ2-2 and V is TRBV7-9, with 12 bases fitting TRBD1. CDR3 length: 19 amino acids. With V trimmed by 5 bases and J by 5 bases, 15 bases remained unmatched. Germline CDR1 and CDR2: SEHNR and FQNEAQ (reference sequence). In nucleotides, the CDR3 is TGTGCCAGCAGCCCGGGACAGGGGGCTACGATAGCGGGAACCGGGGAGCTGTTTTTT. The encoded protein is CASSPGQGATIAGTGELFF. Drawing the rest from reference TRBV7-9 and TRBJ2-2, the complete variable domain is DTGVSQNPRHKITKRGQNVTFRCDPISEHNRLYWYRQTLGQGPEFLTYFQNEAQLEKSRLLSDRFSAERPKGSFSTLEIQRTEQGDSAMYLCASSPGQGATIAGTGELFFGEGSRLTVL.